Below are 11 T cell receptor beta chains sequenced from a single sample in a study of T cell repertoires in aging, cancer and after chemotherapy. A mixed TRB-A/B primer pool amplified rearranged TRB by multiplex touch-down PCR. MiXCR was run by TCRdb on the multiplex PCR reads, yielding one entry per CDR3 protein. The sample contains a few thousand distinct CDR3 sequences, about 25% of which appear only once. The template was genomic DNA from peripheral blood, not RNA. Sequenced sample: blood. All receptors come from a human donor with a solid tumor.

V gene TRBV20-1 combines with J gene TRBJ1-2; a weak D match, TRBD1 (5 bases). This CDR3 has 14 residues. CDR1 and CDR2 (germline): DFQATT, SNEGSKA (reference sequence). Deletions cut 6 bases from V and 2 bases from J, with 16 bases between. The CDR3 DNA sequence: TGCAGTGCCCCGGCGCCGACAGACAACTATGGCTACACCTTC. Translation gives CSAPAPTDNYGYTF.

CDR3 nucleotides: TGTGCCACCCACCAGAATTACGAGCAGTACTTC. Translated, it gives CATHQNYEQYF. This rearrangement joins TRBV28 to TRBJ2-7, with D uncertain. V shed 10 bases and J shed 4 bases, with 11 bases lying between them. This CDR3 region has 11 residues. Germline V lookup: CDR1 MDHEN, CDR2 SYDVKM.

The chain couples TRBV18 to TRBJ2-1, with D tentatively TRBD1 or TRBD2 (7 bases each). This CDR3 contains 19 residues. CDR1 and CDR2 (germline): KGHSH, LQKENI. Trimming took 3 bases from V and 2 from J, leaving 23 bases between them. The CDR3 nucleotides read TGTGCCAGCTCACCGTCCAGGGGGGGGGCATCAGAGACCTACAATGAGCAGTTCTTC. It yields the protein CASSPSRGGASETYNEQFF.

The rearrangement uses TRBV27 and TRBJ2-7; 7 bases line up with TRBD2. This CDR3 has 13 residues. Germline trimming cut 6 bases from V and 2 bases from J; bases unmatched to any gene: 4. Germline CDR1 is MNHEY and CDR2 is SMNVEV (reference sequence). The CDR3 spells CASRSSGAYEQYF. DNA for the CDR3: TGTGCCAGCAGATCTAGCGGAGCCTACGAGCAGTACTTC.

This clonotype was detected a few times. The chain links TRBV7-9 to TRBJ1-1; no clear D gene. There are 13 residues in the CDR3. Trimming pared 3 bases from V and 1 base from J, leaving 6 bases between. Per the germline V gene, CDR1 is SEHNR and CDR2 is FQNEAQ (reference sequence). CDR3 DNA sequence: TGTGCCAGCAGCTTGTCCGGGAACACTGAAGCTTTCTTT. Its protein product is CASSLSGNTEAFF.

The CDR3 is CASSLMAGVSTGELFF. The CDR3 nucleotides are TGTGCCAGCAGTTTAATGGCGGGAGTCTCTACCGGGGAGCTGTTTTTT. The chain carries TRBV28 and TRBJ2-2; 7 nucleotides line up with TRBD2. With V trimmed by 2 bases and J by 5 bases, 8 bases remained unmatched. The CDR3 has 16 amino acids. Germline assignment: CDR1 MDHEN and CDR2 SYDVKM.

This clonotype is large in the sample. The chain joins TRBV6-5 to TRBJ2-1, with D tentatively TRBD2 (6 bases). The CDR3 runs to 14 residues. CDR1 is MNHEY, CDR2 SVGAGI, per germline. V was shortened by 5 bases and J by 7 bases, with 15 bases between the two germline ends. The CDR3 DNA reads as TGTGCCAGCAGTATGGGACTTTCAGGGAATGAGCAGTTCTTC. Residues: CASSMGLSGNEQFF.

This chain joins TRBV13 and TRBJ2-7; 9 nucleotides agree with TRBD1. CDR1 is PRHDT and CDR2 is FYEKMQ in the germline V gene (reference sequence). J lost 1 base, V lost 5 bases, and 3 bases had no gene match. The CDR3 is 14 amino acids. This CDR3 is CASSPDRGSYEQYF. The CDR3 coding sequence is TGTGCCAGCAGCCCGGACAGGGGTTCCTACGAGCAGTACTTC.

The chain is built from TRBV9 and TRBJ1-6; 7 positions match TRBD1. Looked up from germline, CDR1 is SGDLS and CDR2 is YYNGEE. This CDR3 comprises 14 residues. Trimming cost V 3 bases and J 10 bases; bases outside gene matches: 7. The CDR3 coding sequence is TGTGCCAGCAGCGAGGGGACAGTTCCCTCACCCCTCCACTTT. Translation: CASSEGTVPSPLHF.

This clonotype is deemed large. V and J are TRBV29-1 and TRBJ2-7; TRBD2 aligns across 12 bases. This CDR3 is 13 amino acids long. Germline V gives CDR1 SQVTM, CDR2 ANQGSEA. The V gene end was trimmed by 7 bases and the J gene end by 3 bases; junction bases not matched to a gene: 4. The CDR3 bases are TGCAGCGCGACGGGACTAGCGGGCTACGAGCAGTACTTC. Its protein is CSATGLAGYEQYF.

A few counts support this clonotype. This chain joins TRBV7-9 and TRBJ2-5; D ambiguous. Trimming removed 5 bases at V and 2 bases at J, with 12 bases between. The CDR3 spans 14 residues. Germline V gene sequence: CDR1 SEHNR, CDR2 FQNEAQ (reference sequence). The CDR3 loop is CASSPDLGQETQYF. The CDR3 DNA follows: TGTGCCAGCAGCCCAGATCTTGGACAAGAGACCCAGTACTTC.